This T cell receptor beta chain was profiled in a study of blood T cell repertoires in COVID-19 (dated by TCRdb to between 2020 and 2021). Some background on the complete study: Samples from collaborators originated in the United States, Italy and Spain and spanned both the acute and convalescent phases of COVID-19. The samples were drawn from two sources: the first 160 participants of the ongoing ImmuneRACE study, and 1,254 subjects contributed by 6 global collaborators. Subjects who had been exposed to COVID-19, were actively infected with it, or had recovered from it provided the deeply sampled blood TCRbeta repertoires that made up the dataset. Where available, HLA class I and class II types were obtained from metadata supplied by the sample provider rather than from assay-based typing. The repertoires were made available in a free public database intended to serve as a resource for research on the immune response to SARS-CoV-2. A de-identified subject ID, COVID-19 status, age in years and sex were almost always included in the sample metadata. The prospective study material was composed of cDNA or gDNA derived from T cells, B-cell-depleted T cells, or PBMCs.

Whole blood was collected in K2EDTA tubes by collaborating institutions according to the institutions' own protocols. For TCRbeta analysis, collaborator samples were shipped as frozen whole blood, as isolated PBMCs, or as DNA extracted from either sample type. With respect to this clone: Its antigen is still unknown. The record has no base qualities; no much larger clone is one base away.

What the authors observed across the whole study: Clinical and demographic metadata were provided uncurated, with the amount varying by source and participant.

Germline trimming amounts to 5 bases on V and 0 bases on J, with 7 as the count of junction bases outside the gene matches. Taken from cysteine to phenylalanine, the CDR3 has 16 residues. CDR3 DNA only is kept here, 48 bases in frame from base 1. The germline V gene (reference sequence) provides CDR1 LNHDA and CDR2 SQIVND. The immunoSEQ Assay, a bias-controlled multiplex PCR, was used to amplify TCRbeta CDR3 regions from genomic DNA. The paper's data handling went like this. Within the assay, amplification of reference gene primers was used to estimate how many nucleated cells each sample contained. To quantify the absolute abundance of each unique TCRbeta CDR3 rearrangement, sequence reads were collapsed and filtered. Productive Simpson clonality was computed per sample as the square root of Simpson's diversity index over productive rearrangements. TCRdb carries this immuneACCESS record with in-frame sequences only. Its versions omit some clonotypes, under half of them owing to an unresolved V gene in the studies checked, with the rest unexplained. V and J calls and clone size are those listed in that table; D and trimming were worked out from the DNA. This sample is represented by about 240,000 clones; around 85% of them were singletons. Of the sample, under 6.5% falls within the top ten clones.

The sample consisted of peripheral blood. The TCR originated in a man aged 55 to 70 with acute or convalescent COVID-19. The chain uses TRBV19 and TRBJ2-1; 7 central bases correspond to TRBD2. The base sequence is TGTGCCAGTAGTCGGTTTGGCGGGGGCTCCTACAATGAGCAGTTCTTC. The translation is CASSRFGGGSYNEQFF.